The clone carrying this TCR beta chain was seen just once. These data are taken from a study of T cells in localized non-small cell lung cancer. Sequencing was performed with immunoSEQ multiplex PCR; in TCRdb, only in-frame clones are kept and a portion is missing. This sample carries roughly 30,000 clones, 88% of them seen once, and the ten largest clones take 4.2%. Losses at the gene ends were 6 bases for V and 4 bases for J; bases not matched to a gene: 6. The germline CDR1 and CDR2 sequences are MNHEY and SMNVEV (reference sequence). CDR3 size: 14 residues. This material consisted of peripheral blood, taken before any cancer treatment. The receptor was derived from a woman between 35 and 70 years old with stage I lung adenocarcinoma. The chain employs TRBV27 and TRBJ1-5, with TRBD1 matching over 7 bases. The CDR3 bases are TGTGCCAGCAGCCCCGACAGGGCGAATCAGCCCCAGCATTTT. Protein: CASSPDRANQPQHF.